This is a list of T cell receptor beta chains from one sample in a study of shared clonotypes between healthy human individuals. TCRdb keeps only in-frame clones here, not all; method: immunoSEQ multiplex PCR. The sample has over 850,000 clones, around 82% seen once; the top ten hold 0.61%. The sample comprised memory CD4+ T cells from PBMCs. These receptors were obtained from a young man in good health. Some clones in this sample may be carry-over from other donors' samples. The CDR3 runs from the conserved cysteine through the conserved F or W. Each record gives: clone size, V gene, CDR3 length, CDR3 protein. Clone size is shown for a subset of rows, as once, few, many or a class of expanded clone.

NA TRBV5-1 14 CASSFSILSNEQFF
NA TRBV2 13 CASSEGTAYGYTF
NA TRBV7-9 14 CASSLNQGQETQYF
NA TRBV15 15 CATSPGTSGTNEQFF
NA TRBV15 14 CATSRDGGLQPQHF
NA TRBV2 14 CASSEARTSGAGNF
NA TRBV6-5 12 CASRRRNTEAFF
NA TRBV7-9 16 CASSLGGGNPYNEQFF
once TRBV19 14 CASSPGGGAQPQHF
NA TRBV20-1 11 CSAWGDTEAFF
NA TRBV10-3 12 CAISETHYEQYF
few TRBV29-1 11 CSASRDTEAFF
NA TRBV15 13 CATTTGFEETQYF
NA TRBV18 18 CASSPRVDGRGNTGELFF
NA TRBV15 14 CATSLPGGQAEAFF
NA TRBV6-5 14 CASSPDRKRQPQHF
many TRBV25-1 14 CASRRTSGTDTQYF
NA TRBV19 14 CASRDWGNTGELFF
NA TRBV4-1 15 CASSQGGQANQPQHF
NA TRBV9 16 CASTRDPRSGANVLTF
once TRBV11-1 12 CASSLIGTEAFF
NA TRBV6-1 13 CASSARVLSEAFF
NA TRBV18 13 CASSPTGNYEQYF
NA TRBV4-1 15 CASSLTLSSYNEQFF
NA TRBV20-1 10 CSAAGDEQYF
NA TRBV28 16 CASSSPGDAYDYEQYF
NA TRBV10-3 14 CASSGLAGVKEQYF
NA TRBV10-3 12 CAISPLGDEQFF
few TRBV11-2 11 CASTPAGEQYF